Sequencing of this TCR beta chain was carried out in a study of T cells expressing NK-cell markers. In the study overall: It was sorted CD3+CD56+NKG2C+, CD3+CD56+NKG2C- and CD3+CD56-NKG2C+ T cells that supplied the TCR beta repertoires. Within the sequenced cohort of eight donors, seven exhibited HCMV seropositivity and one was seronegative.

Points from the study as a whole: Researchers report these clonotypes also headed the CD3+CD56-NKG2C+ fraction in four donors. In roughly six donors, dominant NKG2C+ clonotypes were roughly 1.0-7.0% of CD8+ T cells.

TCRdb re-analyzed the 5' RACE reads; it lists each CDR3 protein once, without DNA. The sample totals roughly 450,000 distinct CDR3 sequences. As concerns this clonotype: Its matching antigen is unknown.

This CDR3 region has 14 residues. Germline assignment: CDR1 LNHDA and CDR2 SQIVND (reference sequence). The sample consisted of blood T cells: a sorted CD56 or NKG2C T cell subset, CD4+ or CD8+ T cells, or bulk PBMC T cells (not recorded which). This sequence was found in a woman between 50 and 59 years old in good health. The chain couples TRBV19 to TRBJ2-2. CDR3 in amino acids: CASSTLAQTGELFF.